The source of this T cell receptor (beta chain) is a study of cytomegalovirus exposure and HLA in healthy donors. The overall study: The study's early data release held about 80 million unique TCRs from HLA-typed donors. Caucasian-associated ancestry cluster membership applied to about 80% of 398 genotyped donors. Study-wide results and limits: In a later analysis, CMV-associated beta chains were mostly HLA-associated, it appeared. When the data were analyzed later, several of the most significant clusters appeared to be linked to common viral pathogens.

With 60 Vbeta and 13 Jbeta primers, the PCR was carried out. Here immunoSEQ multiplex PCR was the method, and the copy in TCRdb shows in-frame clones only, minus some. The sample has more than 40,000 clones; around 53% are singletons. Remarks on this clone: Its specificity is not known.

Per the germline V gene, CDR1 is SGHRS and CDR2 is YFSETQ. The CDR3 is made up of 13 amino acids. V dropped 2 bases and J dropped 5 bases, with 10 bases sitting between them. The V gene is TRBV5-1, the J gene TRBJ1-1; maybe TRBD1 (5 bases). The material sequenced was PBMCs. The receptor was derived from a man aged 55 to 70 in good health and CMV-seronegative. CDR3 sequence reads: CASSFVGGTEAFF. Written as DNA, the CDR3 is TGCGCCAGCAGCTTCGTGGGGGGGACTGAAGCTTTCTTT. The full variable domain, completed using reference TRBV5-1 and TRBJ1-1, is KAGVTQTPRYLIKTRGQQVTLSCSPISGHRSVSWYQQTPGQGLQFLFEYFSETQRNKGNFPGRFSGRQFSNSRSEMNVSTLELGDSALYLCASSFVGGTEAFFGQGTRLTVV.